This passage covers 17 T cell receptor beta chains from one sample sequenced in a study of shared clonotypes between healthy human individuals. Method: immunoSEQ multiplex PCR; TCRdb's copy keeps in-frame clones and lacks some. The table lists around 500,000 clones, roughly 85% of them singletons. The sample taken for sequencing was PBMCs. Receptor source: a woman aged 40 to 50 in good health. Some clones in this sample may be carry-over from other donors' samples.

This sequence joins TRBV10-3 and TRBJ2-1, with 9 bases matching TRBD1. The germline gives CDR1 ENHRY, CDR2 SYGVKD. V was clipped by 6 bases and J by 7 bases; unmatched bases: 7. This CDR3 comprises 14 residues. The chain's CDR3 is CAISGTGTLNEQFF. CDR3 in DNA: TGTGCCATCAGCGGGACAGGGACCCTTAATGAGCAGTTCTTC.

The rearrangement joins TRBV29-1 to TRBJ2-1; D uncertain. The CDR3 is made up of 13 amino acids. The germline CDR1 and CDR2 sequences are SQVTM and ANQGSEA. V was shortened by 7 bases and J by 0 bases, with 10 bases between the two germline ends. Written as DNA, the CDR3 is TGCAGCGCCGAGTTCCGCTCCTACAATGAGCAGTTCTTC. This codes for CSAEFRSYNEQFF.

The sample holds many counts of this clone. V and J are TRBV30 and TRBJ1-4; D is unclear. The CDR3 consists of 13 residues. Looked up from germline, CDR1 is GTSNPN and CDR2 is SVGIG (reference sequence). V lost 2 bases and J 4 bases, leaving 8 bases between the germline ends. The CDR3 loop is CAWSLGFNEKLFF. The CDR3 bases are TGTGCCTGGAGTTTGGGATTTAATGAAAAACTGTTTTTT.

V usage is TRBV27 and J usage is TRBJ2-1; 11 nucleotides agree with TRBD2. Per the germline V gene, CDR1 is MNHEY and CDR2 is SMNVEV (reference sequence). The CDR3 sequence is 16 residues long. With V trimmed by 2 bases and J by 4 bases, 4 bases remained unmatched. The CDR3 DNA reads as TGTGCCAGCAGTTTAACGACTAGCGGGACGTACAATGAGCAGTTCTTC. This encodes CASSLTTSGTYNEQFF.

V usage is TRBV19 and J usage is TRBJ2-1, with D possibly TRBD1 on 5 matching bases. The germline CDR1 and CDR2 sequences are LNHDA and SQIVND (reference sequence). Trimming took off 4 bases at V and 9 bases at J, with 10 bases between the two ends. The CDR3 has 12 residues. CDR3 sequence reads: CASSTTRAEQFF. CDR3 DNA sequence: TGTGCCAGTAGTACCACCAGGGCTGAGCAGTTCTTC.

The V call is TRBV4-3, the J call TRBJ2-1; D could derive from TRBD1 or TRBD2 (5 bases each). V shed 4 bases and J shed 7 bases, with 17 bases lying between them. Germline values: CDR1 LGHNA, CDR2 YSLEER. The CDR3 covers 15 residues. The CDR3 bases are TGCGCCAGCAGCCCGGTTGAGGGGAGAGTGAATGAGCAGTTCTTC. Translating it yields CASSPVEGRVNEQFF.

This chain joins TRBV6-5 and TRBJ2-3, with 10 positions matching TRBD2. The CDR3 runs 15 residues. CDR1 MNHEY and CDR2 SVGAGI come from the germline V gene. V dropped 9 bases and J dropped 2; count of bases not matched to a gene: 8. Here the CDR3 reads CASSPGLAFTDTQYF. The CDR3 nucleotides read TGTGCCAGTTCCCCGGGACTAGCGTTCACAGATACGCAGTATTTT.

V gene TRBV4-1 combines with J gene TRBJ2-5; 10 nucleotides align to TRBD1. Germline CDR1 MGHRA, CDR2 YSYEKL. Trimming at V came to 1 base and at J to 1 base, leaving 3 bases not matched to a gene. This CDR3 contains 16 residues. In DNA, the CDR3 is TGCGCCAGCAGCCAAGGGACAGGGGGTTCCCAAGAGACCCAGTACTTC. The encoded protein is CASSQGTGGSQETQYF.

The V call is TRBV6-1, the J call TRBJ2-7, with D possibly being TRBD2 (6 bases). V lost 3 bases to trimming and J lost 6 bases, with 12 bases between them. Per germline, CDR1 MNHNS and CDR2 SASEGT. The CDR3 has 13 residues. CDR3 protein: CASSDRRGVEQYF. CDR3 sequence (DNA): TGTGCCAGCAGTGATAGGCGGGGCGTCGAGCAGTACTTC.

V usage is TRBV6-1 and J usage is TRBJ2-5; 7 bases agree with TRBD1. This CDR3 spans 14 amino acids. The ends lost 7 bases at V and 1 base at J; junction bases unmatched: 6. The germline CDR1 and CDR2 sequences are MNHNS and SASEGT. The CDR3 protein is CASTLGQTQETQYF. The CDR3 region has the DNA TGTGCCAGCACCCTGGGACAGACCCAAGAGACCCAGTACTTC.

This clone was observed a few times. V usage is TRBV19 and J usage is TRBJ1-1, with 7 bases lining up with TRBD1. Germline lookup yields CDR1 LNHDA and CDR2 SQIVND (reference sequence). V shed 2 bases and J 3 bases; nucleotides not matched to a gene: 3. The CDR3 runs to 14 residues. DNA of the CDR3: TGTGCCAGTAGTATACAGGGGGTCCACACTGAAGCTTTCTTT. Its protein product is CASSIQGVHTEAFF. The entire variable domain, with the rest obtained from reference TRBV19 and TRBJ1-1, is as follows: DGGITQSPKYLFRKEGQNVTLSCEQNLNHDAMYWYRQDPGQGLRLIYYSQIVNDFQKGDIAEGYSVSREKKESFPLTVTSAQKNPTAFYLCASSIQGVHTEAFFGQGTRLTVV.

The V gene is TRBV29-1, the J gene TRBJ2-5; 11 bases map to TRBD1. Germline V gene data show CDR1 as SQVTM and CDR2 as ANQGSEA. CDR3 length: 13 amino acids. Trimming at V came to 6 bases and at J to 5 bases, leaving 5 bases not matched to a gene. The chain's CDR3 is CSVGTGGGETQYF. The CDR3 DNA is TGCAGCGTGGGGACAGGGGGTGGGGAGACCCAGTACTTC.

The chain has TRBV5-1 and TRBJ2-3, with 13 positions matching TRBD2. With V trimmed by 4 bases and J by 4 bases, 3 bases remained unmatched. The CDR3 covers 15 residues. In germline, CDR1 is SGHRS, CDR2 YFSETQ. The CDR3 here is CASSRGTSGADTQYF. The CDR3 coding sequence is TGCGCCAGCAGCCGAGGGACTAGCGGGGCAGATACGCAGTATTTT.

This clone was counted a single time. This chain uses TRBV15 with TRBJ2-7, with 8 bases identical to TRBD2. Germline V gives CDR1 LNHNV, CDR2 YYDKDF (reference sequence). This CDR3 has 15 amino acids. Losses at the gene ends were 1 base for V and 3 bases for J; bases not matched to a gene: 5. This CDR3 reads CATSRGREGLYEQYF. The CDR3 bases are TGTGCCACCAGCAGAGGACGGGAGGGTCTCTACGAGCAGTACTTC.

This clone was found many times. V is TRBV7-2 and J is TRBJ2-3, with D possibly being TRBD2 (5 bases). Per germline, CDR1 SGHTA and CDR2 FQGNSA. The CDR3 runs 16 residues. The V and J ends lost 3 bases and 4 bases respectively, with 17 bases between them. The CDR3 nucleotides read TGTGCCAGCAGCTTGGAGCGGCCCGGAGAATCAGATACGCAGTATTTT. This codes for CASSLERPGESDTQYF.

This clone turned up a few times. The gene calls are TRBV6-6 and TRBJ1-1, with 12 bases matching TRBD1. With V trimmed by 2 bases and J by 11 bases, 6 bases remained unmatched. CDR1 and CDR2 from the germline V gene are MNHNY and SVGAGI (reference sequence). The CDR3 spans 14 residues. CDR3 DNA sequence: TGTGCCAGCAGTTACATGGGACAGGGGGCGCCTGCTTTCTTT. This translates into CASSYMGQGAPAFF.

The table lists this clone with a count of one. Since a much larger clone is just one base distant, this may be a read error. Other nucleotide sequences in the sample specify the same CDR3. V and J are TRBV4-3 and TRBJ2-1; maybe TRBD2 (6 bases). V dropped 3 bases and J dropped 3 bases, with 12 bases sitting between them. Germline V lookup: CDR1 LGHNA, CDR2 YSLEER. The CDR3 runs to 15 residues. Written as DNA, the CDR3 is TGCGCCAGCAGCCAGGGACTTCCTGACTACAATGAGCAGTTCTTC. The encoded protein is CASSQGLPDYNEQFF.